The following is a T cell receptor beta chain sequence with its context. The antigen is unknown. The sample belongs to a study of Ad26.COV2.S vaccination and SARS-CoV-2 variants. Trimming took 3 bases from V and 6 from J, leaving 9 bases between them. Looked up from germline, CDR1 is LNHDA and CDR2 is SQIVND (reference sequence). The length of the CDR3 is 13 residues. The treatment: 15 to 20 received Ad26.COV2.S at low or high dose, single or two shots; five or six received placebo; per-sample allocation not given. Samples came from day 63 after the first vaccine or placebo injection. What was given as vaccine was an Ad26 vector encoding Wuhan-strain SARS-CoV-2 spike. The repertoire was sequenced with immunoSEQ multiplex PCR; TCRdb's copy has only in-frame clones and lacks some. The sample includes 330,000 or so clones, about 90% of them seen just once. Study results and caveats: Compared with placebo recipients, vaccine recipients had higher spike-specific TCR breadth.

The chain carries TRBV19 and TRBJ1-5, with D possibly being TRBD1 (6 bases). The sample consisted of peripheral blood, taken in a trial of Ad26.COV2.S vaccine versus placebo. This sequence originates from a person aged 18-65 years who received the Ad26.COV2.S COVID-19 vaccine or a placebo. This chain's CDR3 is CASSIRGSQPQHF. The DNA of the CDR3 is TGTGCCAGTAGTATCAGGGGCTCTCAGCCCCAGCATTTT.